Below are 18 T cell receptor beta chains sequenced from a single sample in a study of T cells expressing NK-cell markers. TCRdb re-called the 5' RACE reads; one entry per CDR3 protein, DNA not given. The sample is made up of about 260,000 distinct CDR3 sequences, and the top ten hold around 0.37% of it. Sequencing used blood T cells: a sorted CD56 or NKG2C T cell subset, CD4+ or CD8+ T cells, or bulk PBMC T cells (not recorded which). The origin of the receptors is a young man in good health.

The rearrangement links TRBV7-9 to TRBJ1-5; the D call of TRBD1 rests on TCRdb alone, since no DNA is present to check it. CDR3 length: 17 amino acids. Germline CDR1 SEHNR, CDR2 FQNEAQ (reference sequence). This chain's CDR3 is CASSWFNSAGHNQPQHF.

CDR3 protein: CASSPRKREPSYNEQFF. The chain joins TRBV6-1 to TRBJ2-1; TCRdb names TRBD2, which stays unverified in the absence of DNA. CDR1 and CDR2 from the germline V gene are MNHNS and SASEGT. The CDR3 loop spans 17 amino acids.

This chain uses TRBV20-1 with TRBJ2-3; TCRdb outputs TRBD1, but without DNA this stays unchecked. CDR3 length equals 14 residues. Germline loops: CDR1 DFQATT, CDR2 SNEGSKA (reference sequence). The CDR3 loop reads CSAHRGPSTDTQYF.

This chain links TRBV28 with TRBJ1-4; the D call of TRBD1 rests on TCRdb alone, since no DNA is present to check it. CDR1 is MDHEN and CDR2 is SYDVKM in the germline V gene. The CDR3 runs 14 residues. The CDR3: CASESSLGKEKLFF. The complete variable domain, with remaining parts taken from reference TRBV28 and TRBJ1-4, reads DVKVTQSSRYLVKRTGEKVFLECVQDMDHENMFWYRQDPGLGLRLIYFSYDVKMKEKGDIPEGYSVSREKKERFSLILESASTNQTSMYLCASESSLGKEKLFFGSGTQLSVL.

The chain has TRBV28 and TRBJ1-6; without DNA, the TCRdb call of TRBD1 cannot be checked. The CDR3 runs to 15 residues. Germline V gene lookup returns CDR1 MDHEN and CDR2 SYDVKM. CDR3: CASSLRQGKGSPLHF. Full variable domain (missing parts from reference TRBV28 and TRBJ1-6): DVKVTQSSRYLVKRTGEKVFLECVQDMDHENMFWYRQDPGLGLRLIYFSYDVKMKEKGDIPEGYSVSREKKERFSLILESASTNQTSMYLCASSLRQGKGSPLHFGNGTRLTVT.

The chain carries TRBV5-1 and TRBJ2-1; there is no DNA to check the TCRdb D call of TRBD2. The CDR3 has 15 amino acids. Germline CDR1 and CDR2: SGHRS and YFSETQ. The CDR3: CASTAAGDSYNEQFF.

V gene TRBV4-3 combines with J gene TRBJ2-7; the D call of TRBD1 rests on TCRdb alone, since no DNA is present to check it. The CDR3 covers 14 residues. Germline values: CDR1 LGHNA, CDR2 YSLEER. CDR3 in amino acids: CASSQALQGSEQYF.

The chain couples TRBV24-1 to TRBJ2-3; checking the TCRdb D call of TRBD2 is not possible without DNA. The germline gives CDR1 KGHDR, CDR2 SFDVKD. CDR3 length: 17 amino acids. CDR3: CATSDLMAGDGTDTQYF.

The J gene is TRBJ2-1, the V gene TRBV12-3 or TRBV12-4; lacking DNA, the TRBD2 call made by TCRdb goes unchecked. CDR3 length equals 15 residues. CDR3 residues: CASSTRTSGNNEQFF.

The chain's CDR3 is CSAVPVRGHGTDTQYF. This sequence joins TRBV20-1 and TRBJ2-3; without DNA, the TCRdb call of TRBD2 cannot be checked. This CDR3 is built from 16 residues. The germline V gene has CDR1 DFQATT and CDR2 SNEGSKA (reference sequence).

The chain has TRBV11-1 and TRBJ2-3. This CDR3 region has 13 residues. The germline V gene encodes CDR1 SGHAT and CDR2 FQDESV (reference sequence). CDR3 loop: CASSFVPTDTQYF.

This chain joins TRBV4-1 and TRBJ1-5; TCRdb returns TRBD1, unconfirmable since there is no DNA. The CDR3 spans 14 residues. Per germline, CDR1 MGHRA and CDR2 YSYEKL. CDR3 loop: CASSPQRGNQPQHF.

J is TRBJ2-5 and V is TRBV5-1. There are 16 residues in the CDR3. The germline gives CDR1 SGHRS, CDR2 YFSETQ. The CDR3 here is CASSLAFTGDQETQYF.

V usage is TRBV20-1 and J usage is TRBJ2-5. Per germline, CDR1 DFQATT and CDR2 SNEGSKA (reference sequence). There are 13 residues in the CDR3. This CDR3 is CSARPLARETQYF.

This chain links TRBV24-1 with TRBJ2-5; TCRdb names TRBD1, which stays unverified in the absence of DNA. This CDR3 has 15 residues. Germline V gene data show CDR1 as KGHDR and CDR2 as SFDVKD. CDR3 in amino acids: CATSDPSGLGETQYF.

The V call is TRBV6-5, the J call TRBJ2-1; the D call from TCRdb, TRBD1, cannot be confirmed without DNA. Germline V lookup: CDR1 MNHEY, CDR2 SVGAGI. There are 15 residues in the CDR3. The CDR3 spells CASSSPGARYNEQFF.

The chain employs TRBV5-1 and TRBJ1-4; the TRBD1 assignment by TCRdb is unverifiable without DNA. CDR1 and CDR2 (germline): SGHRS, YFSETQ. The CDR3 covers 17 residues. This chain's CDR3 is CASSLDGGAGQGGKLFF.

This chain links TRBV12-3 or TRBV12-4 with TRBJ2-7; TCRdb's D call of TRBD1 is untestable without DNA. The CDR3 contains 11 residues. CDR3 residues: CASSFSGGQYF.